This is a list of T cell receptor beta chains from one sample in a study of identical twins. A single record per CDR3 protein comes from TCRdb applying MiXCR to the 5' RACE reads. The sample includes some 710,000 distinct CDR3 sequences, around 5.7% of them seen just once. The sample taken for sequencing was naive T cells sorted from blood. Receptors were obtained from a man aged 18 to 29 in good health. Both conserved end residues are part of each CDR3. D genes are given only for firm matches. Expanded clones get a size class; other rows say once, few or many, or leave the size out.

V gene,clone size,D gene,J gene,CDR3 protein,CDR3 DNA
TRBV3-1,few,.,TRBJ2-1,CASSPTRGPQQLFF,TGTGCCAGCAGCCCCACCCGAGGGCCCCAACAACTGTTCTTC
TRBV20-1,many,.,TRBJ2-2,CSAKPGPGELFF,TGCAGTGCAAAACCAGGGCCCGGGGAGCTGTTTTTT
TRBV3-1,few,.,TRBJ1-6,CASSQSFRVLNSPLHF,TGTGCCAGCAGCCAATCGTTCCGGGTCCTAAATTCACCCCTCCACTTT
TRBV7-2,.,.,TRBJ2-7,CASSTRDSSYYEQYF,TGTGCCAGCAGCACCCGGGACTCAAGCTACTACGAGCAGTACTTC
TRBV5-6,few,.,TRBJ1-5,CASSLSAGRQPQHF,TGTGCCAGCAGCTTGTCGGCAGGGAGACAGCCCCAGCATTTT
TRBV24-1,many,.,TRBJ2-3,CATSDEYGPTDNTDTQYF,TGTGCCACCAGTGACGAGTATGGACCCACCGATAACACAGATACGCAGTATTTT
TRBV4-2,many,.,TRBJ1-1,CASSQVAGAEAFF,TGTGCCAGCAGCCAAGTGGCGGGGGCTGAAGCTTTCTTT
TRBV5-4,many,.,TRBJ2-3,CASSLEGGNTDTQYF,TGTGCCAGCAGCCTGGAAGGGGGTAACACAGATACGCAGTATTTT
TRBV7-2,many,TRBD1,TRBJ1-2,CASSTQGSDYGYTF,TGTGCCAGCAGCACACAGGGGAGCGACTATGGCTACACCTTC
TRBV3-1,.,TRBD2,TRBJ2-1,CASSPLGSGSSYNEQFF,TGTGCCAGCAGCCCCTTGGGTAGCGGGAGCTCCTACAATGAGCAGTTCTTC
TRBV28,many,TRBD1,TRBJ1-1,CASSLIPGQGTGNTEAFF,TGTGCCAGCAGTCTAATACCGGGACAGGGGACGGGGAACACTGAAGCTTTCTTT
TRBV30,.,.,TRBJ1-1,CAWSRTGFREAFF,TGTGCCTGGAGTAGGACCGGGTTTAGAGAAGCTTTCTTT
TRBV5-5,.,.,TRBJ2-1,CASSSQHTIGNEQFF,TGTGCCAGCAGCTCACAACACACGATCGGGAATGAGCAGTTCTTC
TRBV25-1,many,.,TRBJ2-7,CASSGTSREQYF,TGTGCCAGCAGTGGAACTTCGCGGGAGCAGTACTTC
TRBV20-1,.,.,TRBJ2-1,CSAREMGSYNEQFF,TGCAGTGCTAGAGAGATGGGGTCCTACAATGAGCAGTTCTTC
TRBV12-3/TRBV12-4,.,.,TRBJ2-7,CASSLNSGYEQYF,TGTGCCAGCAGTTTGAACAGTGGATACGAGCAGTACTTC
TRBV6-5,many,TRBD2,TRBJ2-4,CASSYSRGRLADKNIQYF,TGTGCCAGCAGTTACTCGAGGGGTCGTCTAGCGGACAAAAACATTCAGTACTTC
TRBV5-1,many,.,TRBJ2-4,CASSLVPGIQNIQYF,TGCGCCAGCAGCTTGGTTCCAGGGATTCAAAACATTCAGTACTTC
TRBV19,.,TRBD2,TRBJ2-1,CATGTSGTSSYNEQFF,TGTGCCACAGGGACTAGCGGGACCAGCTCCTACAATGAGCAGTTCTTC
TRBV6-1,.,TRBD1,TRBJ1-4,CASSEAPTGGSNEKLFF,TGTGCCAGCAGTGAAGCGCCGACAGGGGGTTCTAATGAAAAACTGTTTTTT
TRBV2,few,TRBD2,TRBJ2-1,CASSDSGSVNNEQFF,TGTGCCAGCAGCGATAGCGGGAGTGTCAACAATGAGCAGTTCTTC
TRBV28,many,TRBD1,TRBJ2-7,CASSLGTVDEQYF,TGTGCCAGCAGTTTAGGGACAGTGGACGAGCAGTACTTC
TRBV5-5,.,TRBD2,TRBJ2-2,CASSFLAGVGELFF,TGTGCCAGCAGCTTTCTAGCGGGAGTCGGGGAGCTGTTTTTT
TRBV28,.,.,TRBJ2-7,CASSLGGGEGRFEQYF,TGTGCCAGCAGCCTGGGTGGTGGAGAGGGCCGTTTCGAGCAGTACTTC
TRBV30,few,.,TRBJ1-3,CAWSRAALSSGNTIYF,TGTGCCTGGAGCCGCGCTGCCCTGAGCTCTGGAAACACCATATATTTT
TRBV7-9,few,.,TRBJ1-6,CASSNYNSPLHF,TGTGCCAGCAGCAATTATAATTCACCCCTCCACTTT
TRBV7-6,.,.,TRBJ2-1,CASRSSGGTGEQFF,TGTGCCAGCAGATCCAGTGGAGGAACAGGGGAGCAGTTCTTC
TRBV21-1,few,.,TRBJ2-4,CASRGLAGDEAKNIQYF,TGTGCCAGCAGGGGACTAGCGGGAGACGAAGCCAAAAACATTCAGTACTTC
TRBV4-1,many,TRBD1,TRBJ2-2,CASSGEQGDTGELFF,TGCGCCAGCAGCGGTGAACAGGGGGACACCGGGGAGCTGTTTTTT
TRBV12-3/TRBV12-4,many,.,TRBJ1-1,CATQTPAGTEAFF,TGTGCCACCCAGACCCCCGCAGGAACTGAAGCTTTCTTT
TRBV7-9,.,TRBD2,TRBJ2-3,CASSLWGERDSTDTQYF,TGTGCCAGCAGCTTATGGGGAGAGCGGGATAGCACAGATACGCAGTATTTT
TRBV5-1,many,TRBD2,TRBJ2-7,CASSIDPGLARTYEQYF,TGCGCCAGCAGCATAGATCCGGGACTAGCGAGAACCTACGAGCAGTACTTC
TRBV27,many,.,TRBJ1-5,CASSLWEDQPQHF,TGTGCCAGCAGTTTATGGGAGGATCAGCCCCAGCATTTT
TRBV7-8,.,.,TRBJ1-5,CASSPRGFGNQPQHF,TGTGCCAGCAGCCCCCGGGGCTTCGGCAATCAGCCCCAGCATTTT
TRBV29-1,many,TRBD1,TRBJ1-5,CSVGPTGGDQPQHF,TGCAGCGTCGGCCCGACAGGGGGCGATCAGCCCCAGCATTTT
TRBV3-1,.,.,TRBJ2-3,CASSQVGNGRVGVTQYF,TGTGCCAGCAGCCAAGTGGGGAACGGGAGAGTAGGAGTTACGCAGTATTTT
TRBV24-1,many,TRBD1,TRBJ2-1,CATTGTESGNEQFF,TGTGCCACCACAGGGACAGAATCGGGCAATGAGCAGTTCTTC
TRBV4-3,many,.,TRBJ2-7,CASSQGYSSYEQYF,TGCGCCAGCAGCCAAGGTTATAGCTCCTACGAGCAGTACTTC
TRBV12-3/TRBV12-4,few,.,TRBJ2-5,CASSLGYRWETQYF,TGTGCCAGCAGTTTAGGCTACCGCTGGGAGACCCAGTACTTC
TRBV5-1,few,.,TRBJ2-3,CASSVLGPDTQYF,TGCGCCAGCAGCGTACTGGGACCAGATACGCAGTATTTT